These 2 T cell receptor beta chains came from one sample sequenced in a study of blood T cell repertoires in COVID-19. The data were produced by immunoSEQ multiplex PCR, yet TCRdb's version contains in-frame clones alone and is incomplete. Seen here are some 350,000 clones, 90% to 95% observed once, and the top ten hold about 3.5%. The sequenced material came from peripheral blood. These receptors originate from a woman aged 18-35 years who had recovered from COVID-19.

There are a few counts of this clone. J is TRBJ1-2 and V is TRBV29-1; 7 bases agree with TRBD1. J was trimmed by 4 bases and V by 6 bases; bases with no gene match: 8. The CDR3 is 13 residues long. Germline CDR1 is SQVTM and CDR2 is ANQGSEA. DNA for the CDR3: TGCAGCGTCCCGGGACAGAAGTCCTATGGCTACACCTTC. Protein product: CSVPGQKSYGYTF.

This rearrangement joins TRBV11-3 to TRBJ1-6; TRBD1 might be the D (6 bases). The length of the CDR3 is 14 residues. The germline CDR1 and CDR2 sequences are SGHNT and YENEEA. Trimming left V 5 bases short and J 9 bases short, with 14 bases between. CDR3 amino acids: CASSPYTGISPLHF. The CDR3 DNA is TGTGCCAGCAGCCCCTACACAGGGATTTCACCCCTCCACTTT. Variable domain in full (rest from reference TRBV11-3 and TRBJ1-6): EAGVVQSPRYKIIEKKQPVAFWCNPISGHNTLYWYLQNLGQGPELLIRYENEEAVDDSQLPKDRFSAERLKGVDSTLKIQPAELGDSAVYLCASSPYTGISPLHFGNGTRLTVT.